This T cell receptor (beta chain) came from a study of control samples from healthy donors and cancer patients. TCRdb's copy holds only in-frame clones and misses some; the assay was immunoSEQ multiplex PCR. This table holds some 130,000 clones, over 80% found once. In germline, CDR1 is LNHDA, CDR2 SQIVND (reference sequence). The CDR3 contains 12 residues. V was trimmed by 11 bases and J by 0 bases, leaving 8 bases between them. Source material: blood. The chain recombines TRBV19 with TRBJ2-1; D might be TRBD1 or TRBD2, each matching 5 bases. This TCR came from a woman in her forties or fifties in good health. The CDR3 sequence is CAGGGSYNEQFF. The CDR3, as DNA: TGTGCCGGGGGTGGCTCCTACAATGAGCAGTTCTTC.